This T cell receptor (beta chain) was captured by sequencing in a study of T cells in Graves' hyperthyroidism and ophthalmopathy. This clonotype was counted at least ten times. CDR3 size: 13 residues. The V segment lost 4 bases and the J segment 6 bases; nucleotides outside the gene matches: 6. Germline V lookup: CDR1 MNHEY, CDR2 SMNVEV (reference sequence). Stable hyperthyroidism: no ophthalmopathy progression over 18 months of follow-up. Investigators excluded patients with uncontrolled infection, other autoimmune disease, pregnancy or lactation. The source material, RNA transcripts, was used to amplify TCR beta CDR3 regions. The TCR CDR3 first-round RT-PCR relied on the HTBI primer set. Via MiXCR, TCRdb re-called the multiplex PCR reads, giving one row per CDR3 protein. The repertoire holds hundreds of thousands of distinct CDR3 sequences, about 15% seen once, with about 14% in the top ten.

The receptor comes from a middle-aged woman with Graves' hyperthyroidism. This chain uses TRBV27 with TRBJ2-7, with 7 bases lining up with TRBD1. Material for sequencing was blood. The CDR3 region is CASSWDRGREQYF. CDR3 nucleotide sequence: TGTGCCAGCAGTTGGGACAGAGGGCGCGAGCAGTACTTC.